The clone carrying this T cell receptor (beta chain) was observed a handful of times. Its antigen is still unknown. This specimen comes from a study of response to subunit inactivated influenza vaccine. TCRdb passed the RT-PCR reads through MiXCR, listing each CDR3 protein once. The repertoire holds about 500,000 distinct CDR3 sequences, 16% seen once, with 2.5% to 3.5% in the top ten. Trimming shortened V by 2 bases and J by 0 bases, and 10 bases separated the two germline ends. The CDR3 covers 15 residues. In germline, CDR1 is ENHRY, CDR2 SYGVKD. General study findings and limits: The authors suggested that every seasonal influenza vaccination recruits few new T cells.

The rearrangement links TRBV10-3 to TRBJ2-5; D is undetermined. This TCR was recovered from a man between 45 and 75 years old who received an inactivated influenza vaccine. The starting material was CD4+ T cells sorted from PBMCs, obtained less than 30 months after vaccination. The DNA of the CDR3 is TGTGCCATCAGTGAGATCGGGCATTACCAAGAGACCCAGTACTTC. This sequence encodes CAISEIGHYQETQYF.